This T cell receptor (beta chain) was recorded in a study of blood T cell repertoires in COVID-19. TCRdb's copy holds only in-frame clones and misses some; the assay was immunoSEQ multiplex PCR. The table records hundreds of thousands of clones, about 87% of them present only once. The CDR3 contains 15 residues. Germline V CDR1 and CDR2: LNHDA, SQIVND (reference sequence). The germline V and J ends were trimmed by 3 bases and 2 bases, with 13 bases remaining between them. The origin of this receptor is a woman between 40 and 50 years old who had recovered from COVID-19. V is TRBV19 and J is TRBJ1-2, with D hard to call. What was sequenced was peripheral blood. The CDR3 spells CASSMRRAGNYGYTF. In DNA form, the CDR3 reads TGTGCCAGTAGTATGCGGAGGGCCGGGAACTATGGCTACACCTTC.